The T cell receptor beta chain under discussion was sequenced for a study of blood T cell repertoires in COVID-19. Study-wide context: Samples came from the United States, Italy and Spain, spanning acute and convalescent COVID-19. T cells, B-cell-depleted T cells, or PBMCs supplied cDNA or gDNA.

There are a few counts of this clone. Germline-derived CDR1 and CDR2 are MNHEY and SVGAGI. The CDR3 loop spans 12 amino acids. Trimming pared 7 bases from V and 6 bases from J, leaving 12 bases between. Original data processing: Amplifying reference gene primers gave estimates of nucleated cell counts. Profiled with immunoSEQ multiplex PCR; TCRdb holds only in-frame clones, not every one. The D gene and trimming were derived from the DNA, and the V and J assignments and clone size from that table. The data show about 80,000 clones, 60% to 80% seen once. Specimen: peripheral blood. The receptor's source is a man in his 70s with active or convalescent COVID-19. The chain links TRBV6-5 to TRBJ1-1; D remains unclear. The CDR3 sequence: CASTLDRAEAFF. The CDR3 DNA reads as TGTGCCAGCACCTTGGATCGGGCTGAAGCTTTCTTT.